This entry features one T cell receptor beta chain sequence. Its antigen is unknown. Although they were nominally healthy when sampled, donors likely had unrecorded immune exposures. CDR1 and CDR2 (germline): MNHEY, SMNVEV (reference sequence). The CDR3 extends over 18 amino acids. The V gene lost 1 base and the J gene lost 3 bases, with 22 bases spanning the gap. This sample stems from a study of cytomegalovirus exposure and HLA in healthy donors. Study at large: Unique TCRs numbering around 80 million, obtained from HLA-typed donors, made up an early data release. Study-level points and caveats: In a later analysis, V- and J-gene trimming of beta chains associated with a DCLRE1C missense variant, replicated independently.

Researchers ran the PCR with 60 Vbeta and 13 Jbeta primers. Per the original methods: Per a later analysis, the number of unique TCR beta chains was about 80 million, of which 10 million to 11 million were shared. Generated by immunoSEQ multiplex PCR, the TCRdb table keeps only in-frame clones and is missing some. V and J calls and clone size come straight from that table; D and trimming were deduced from the DNA. The top ten hold 1.3% of the sample, which has 99,000 or so clones, 78% seen once. The chain combines TRBV27 with TRBJ2-7, with D tentatively TRBD2 (6 bases). The sample was PBMCs. The sequence was collected from a man younger than 45 in good health and CMV-seronegative. The CDR3, as DNA: TGTGCCAGCAGTTTATTTATAGGGCGGGGATACCCTATCTACGAGCAGTACTTC. This codes for CASSLFIGRGYPIYEQYF.